This T cell receptor beta chain was sequenced during a study of blood T cell repertoires in COVID-19. About the research overall: Acute and convalescent COVID-19 specimens originated in the United States, Italy and Spain. T cells, B-cell-depleted T cells, or PBMCs supplied cDNA or gDNA.

The length of the CDR3 is 17 residues. The V end was cut by 8 bases, the J end by 4 bases, with 21 bases between. CDR1 is LNHDA, CDR2 SQIVND, per germline (reference sequence). In the authors' workflow: Counts of nucleated cells, estimated from reference gene primer amplification, were obtained. Profiling relied on immunoSEQ multiplex PCR, and the TCRdb table lists in-frame clones only, not all of them. V and J calls and clone size are those listed in that table; D and trimming were worked out from the DNA. Found here are fewer than 250,000 clones, about 83% of them singletons; the top ten hold 8.2%.

The receptor was isolated from a woman between 50 and 59 years old with acute or convalescent COVID-19. The chain carries TRBV19 and TRBJ2-6, with a weak D call TRBD2 (6 bases). Sequencing was performed on peripheral blood. The CDR3 spells CASDPGREFFGANVLTF. CDR3 DNA sequence: TGTGCCAGTGACCCGGGACGGGAGTTTTTCGGGGCCAACGTCCTGACTTTC. The full variable domain, in which reference TRBV19 and TRBJ2-6 provide the parts outside the CDR3, is DGGITQSPKYLFRKEGQNVTLSCEQNLNHDAMYWYRQDPGQGLRLIYYSQIVNDFQKGDIAEGYSVSREKKESFPLTVTSAQKNPTAFYLCASDPGREFFGANVLTFGAGSRLTVL.